The 2 T cell receptor beta chains below were found in one sample sequenced in a study of cytomegalovirus exposure and HLA in healthy donors. The PCR ran on 60 Vbeta and 13 Jbeta primers. Generated by immunoSEQ multiplex PCR, the TCRdb table keeps only in-frame clones and is missing some. Among 100,000 to 150,000 clones listed, more than 75% were seen once. Sequenced sample: PBMCs. Receptors originate from a man between 18 and 29 years old in good health and CMV-seronegative.

The chain carries TRBV7-9 and TRBJ2-3; 14 nucleotides align to TRBD2. After removal of 5 bases from V and 6 bases from J, the junction contained 10 bases not matched to a gene. Germline CDR1 SEHNR, CDR2 FQNEAQ (reference sequence). The CDR3 consists of 17 residues. The DNA for the CDR3 is TGTGCCAGCAGCGAACCGGGACTAGCGGGGGTGGGGGATACGCAGTATTTT. The encoded protein is CASSEPGLAGVGDTQYF. Supplemented by reference TRBV7-9 and TRBJ2-3, the full variable domain reads DTGVSQNPRHKITKRGQNVTFRCDPISEHNRLYWYRQTLGQGPEFLTYFQNEAQLEKSRLLSDRFSAERPKGSFSTLEIQRTEQGDSAMYLCASSEPGLAGVGDTQYFGPGTRLTVL.

This chain uses TRBV7-3 with TRBJ2-2; D perhaps matches TRBD2 (5 bases). The CDR3 length is 15 residues. Trimming shortened V by 4 bases and J by 3 bases, and 12 bases separated the two germline ends. Germline values: CDR1 SGHTA, CDR2 FQGTGA. The CDR3 sequence is CASSWRAGDTGELFF. The CDR3 nucleotides read TGTGCCAGCAGCTGGCGGGCCGGGGACACCGGGGAGCTGTTTTTT.